This TCR beta chain was sequenced in a study of cytomegalovirus exposure and HLA in healthy donors. Study-wide points: Among the CMV-associated chains, three were confirmed in vitro as specific for CMV antigens. Cytomegalovirus association was assigned to about 150 TCR beta chains.

A note on this clone: The target antigen is unknown.

Clones were read by immunoSEQ multiplex PCR, and TCRdb kept only the in-frame ones, dropping some. The sample carries about 220,000 clones, 85% to 90% recorded once. The sequence came from a woman aged 18-35 years in good health and CMV-seronegative. Sequencing used PBMCs.

In DNA, the CDR3 is TGTGCCTGGAGTCGAGGTGGGACACCGACCACAGATACGCAGTATTTT. Its translation is CAWSRGGTPTTDTQYF. The chain recombines TRBV30 with TRBJ2-3; perhaps TRBD1 as D (6 bases). Germline CDR1 is GTSNPN and CDR2 is SVGIG (reference sequence). With 2 bases removed from V and 2 bases from J, the gap between germline ends came to 17 bases. The CDR3 is 16 amino acids.